What follows are 31 T cell receptor beta chains derived from one specimen sequenced in a study of post-analysis software for immune sequencing data. Study-level results: The five TRBV segments detected at higher frequency in patients than in controls included TRBV5-6, TRBV5-1 and TRBV20-1.

The TCR beta cDNA libraries carried unique molecular identifiers. TCRdb fed the PCR reads into MiXCR, producing one record per CDR3 protein. The sample records 820,000 or so distinct CDR3 sequences, approximately 53% being singletons. Their recognized antigens are unknown. Sequences were obtained from blood. The receptor source for this set is a girl aged 5-17 years with multiple sclerosis.

This clonotype was detected only a few times. The CDR3: CASSLGLAGGNFQETQYF. CDR3 in DNA: TGCGCCAGCAGCCTCGGACTAGCGGGAGGCAACTTCCAAGAGACCCAGTACTTC. This chain links TRBV5-1 with TRBJ2-5, with 14 nucleotides matching TRBD2. The trim removed 4 bases at V and 1 base at J, leaving 9 bases unmatched. CDR1 and CDR2 (germline): SGHRS, YFSETQ. CDR3 length: 18 residues.

The V gene is TRBV6-6, the J gene TRBJ2-5, with a possible D match to TRBD1 (6 bases). The J call may be faulty, since TRBJ2-7 better matches the DNA end. Looked up from germline, CDR1 is MNHNY and CDR2 is SVGAGI (reference sequence). The CDR3 totals 12 residues. The CDR3 DNA follows: TGTGCCAGCAGAACACAAGGGGGCGAGCAGTACTTC. Translation: CASRTQGGEQYF.

A few counts support this clonotype. CDR3 amino acids: CAISDPDQYQETQYF. CDR3 nucleotides: TGTGCCATCAGTGATCCGGATCAGTACCAAGAGACCCAGTACTTC. The chain combines TRBV10-3 with TRBJ2-5; D not resolved. V lost 3 bases to trimming and J lost 0 bases, with 11 bases between them. This CDR3 is 15 amino acids long. Per the germline V gene, CDR1 is ENHRY and CDR2 is SYGVKD.

The chain recombines TRBV5-1 with TRBJ2-1, with D unclear. CDR3 size: 16 residues. V lost 0 bases and J lost 0, with 10 bases in between. CDR1 and CDR2 (germline): SGHRS, YFSETQ. In nucleotides, the CDR3 is TGCGCCAGCAGCTTGGGCCCCAGCGACTCCTACAATGAGCAGTTCTTC. Its protein product is CASSLGPSDSYNEQFF.

The chain's CDR3 is CASSSRVSGEYGYTF. The CDR3 DNA sequence: TGTGCCAGCAGTTCGAGAGTATCAGGGGAATATGGCTACACCTTC. The chain couples TRBV7-2 to TRBJ1-2; D may be TRBD1 (6 bases). Deletions cut 6 bases from V and 5 bases from J, with 19 bases between. The CDR3 has 15 residues. Germline CDR1 reads SGHTA; CDR2 reads FQGNSA.

This clonotype has a handful of counts. The chain recombines TRBV20-1 with TRBJ2-5; D may be TRBD2 (6 bases). Germline V gene sequence: CDR1 DFQATT, CDR2 SNEGSKA (reference sequence). The length of the CDR3 is 14 residues. V shed 1 base and J shed 11 bases, with 20 bases lying between them. As DNA, the CDR3 is TGCAGTGCTAGAGCTTTACTAGCCGGGGGTGAGCAGTACTTC. It translates to CSARALLAGGEQYF.

This chain links TRBV9 with TRBJ2-1; 7 bases align to TRBD2. Trimming at V came to 0 bases and at J to 8 bases, leaving 5 bases not matched to a gene. This CDR3 spans 14 amino acids. Germline assignment: CDR1 SGDLS and CDR2 YYNGEE. DNA for the CDR3: TGTGCCAGCAGCGTAGGGACTAGGTCGCATGAGCAGTTCTTC. This encodes CASSVGTRSHEQFF.

The genes are TRBV3-1 and TRBJ2-7; D possibly corresponds to TRBD1 (5 bases). This CDR3 has 14 amino acids. V lost 1 base and J 3 bases, leaving 10 bases between the germline ends. The germline gives CDR1 LGHDT, CDR2 YNNKEL (reference sequence). The CDR3 DNA sequence: TGTGCCAGCAGCCAAGGAGGACAAAACTACGAGCAGTACTTC. Translating it yields CASSQGGQNYEQYF.

Notes on this clonotype: The junction differs from germline at one of its ends, possibly a read error. The rearrangement links TRBV7-7 to TRBJ1-4; D possibly corresponds to TRBD1 (6 bases). The CDR3 contains 15 residues. Looked up from germline, CDR1 is SSHAT and CDR2 is FNYEAQ (reference sequence). CDR3 coding DNA: TGTGCTAGCAGCTTAGGGTCCGGGGGGCATGAAAAACTGTTTTTT. Translating gives CASSLGSGGHEKLFF.

Only a few counts were recorded for this clonotype. This chain joins TRBV10-3 and TRBJ1-2; 8 bases line up with TRBD1. V was clipped by 6 bases and J by 7 bases; unmatched bases: 7. CDR1 and CDR2 from the germline V gene are ENHRY and SYGVKD. This CDR3 has 13 amino acids. Here the CDR3 DNA reads TGTGCCATCAGGGACAGGGCGGCCTCTGGCTACACCTTC. The encoded protein is CAIRDRAASGYTF.

The J gene is TRBJ2-3, the V gene TRBV7-9, with D tentatively TRBD2 (7 bases). V was shortened by 5 bases and J by 5 bases, with 20 bases between the two germline ends. Germline V gives CDR1 SEHNR, CDR2 FQNEAQ (reference sequence). The CDR3 extends over 16 amino acids. CDR3 DNA: TGTGCCAGCAGCCCCAGGGGTGGGGGGGCTAAAGATACGCAGTATTTT. It translates to CASSPRGGGAKDTQYF. Looking up the rest from reference TRBV7-9 and TRBJ2-3 gives the full variable domain: DTGVSQNPRHKITKRGQNVTFRCDPISEHNRLYWYRQTLGQGPEFLTYFQNEAQLEKSRLLSDRFSAERPKGSFSTLEIQRTEQGDSAMYLCASSPRGGGAKDTQYFGPGTRLTVL.

A few counts support this clonotype. J is TRBJ1-2 and V is TRBV10-3; D possibly corresponds to TRBD1 (5 bases). CDR3 length: 11 residues. CDR1 is ENHRY and CDR2 is SYGVKD in the germline V gene. V lost 8 bases and J lost 5, with 9 bases in between. The CDR3, as DNA: TGTGCCATCGGGGGGGGTTATGGCTACACCTTC. Its translation is CAIGGGYGYTF.

This chain links TRBV2 with TRBJ2-5, with 10 positions matching TRBD2. V lost 9 bases to trimming and J lost 3 bases; unmatched junction nucleotides: 1. Germline CDR1 reads SNHLY; CDR2 reads FYNNEI. The CDR3 consists of 12 residues. The CDR3 DNA sequence: TGTGCCAGTGGACTAGCGGAAGAGACCCAGTACTTC. It specifies CASGLAEETQYF. Combining the CDR3 with reference TRBV2 and TRBJ2-5 gives the whole variable domain EPEVTQTPSHQVTQMGQEVILRCVPISNHLYFYWYRQILGQKVEFLVSFYNNEISEKSEIFDDQFSVERPDGSNFTLKIRSTKLEDSAMYFCASGLAEETQYFGPGTRLLVL.

This clonotype was picked up a small number of times. The rearrangement uses TRBV20-1 and TRBJ2-5; 7 bases are a match to TRBD1. Near its end, the DNA agrees better with TRBJ2-7, so the J call may be wrong. Germline CDR1 reads DFQATT; CDR2 reads SNEGSKA (reference sequence). The CDR3 covers 13 residues. The CDR3 DNA is TGCAGTGCTAGATACGGACAGGACTACGAGCAGTACTTC. It codes for CSARYGQDYEQYF.

The J gene is TRBJ1-4, the V gene TRBV12-5, with 7 bases aligning to TRBD1. The CDR3 spans 16 residues. Per germline, CDR1 LGHNT and CDR2 FRNRAP. Trimming took 3 bases from V and 9 from J; bases not matched to a gene: 13. DNA of the CDR3: TGTGCTAGTGGTTTAGTTGCAGGGGGATCGGAGCAAAAACTGTTTTTT. Protein product: CASGLVAGGSEQKLFF.

The rearrangement links TRBV20-1 to TRBJ1-1; possibly TRBD1 for D (6 bases). The V gene lost 5 bases and the J gene lost 2 bases, with 15 bases spanning the gap. CDR1 and CDR2 (germline): DFQATT, SNEGSKA (reference sequence). The CDR3 totals 14 residues. CDR3 in DNA: TGCAGTGCTGAGGGGGGACACTTCAACACTGAAGCTTTCTTT. It is translated as CSAEGGHFNTEAFF.

The chain employs TRBV5-1 and TRBJ2-3; 12 nucleotides agree with TRBD2. This CDR3 is 16 amino acids long. CDR1 and CDR2 (germline): SGHRS, YFSETQ. V lost 0 bases and J lost 6; bases outside the gene matches: 5. CDR3 loop: CASSLERTSGVDTQYF. The CDR3 DNA sequence: TGCGCCAGCAGCTTGGAGCGGACTAGCGGGGTGGATACGCAGTATTTT.

The V and J genes are TRBV7-9 and TRBJ1-4; D may be TRBD1 (6 bases). Germline lookup yields CDR1 SEHNR and CDR2 FQNEAQ (reference sequence). Trimming pared 5 bases from V and 5 bases from J, leaving 15 bases between. The CDR3 sequence is 15 residues long. This CDR3 is CASSNRQDLNEKLFF. Written as DNA, the CDR3 is TGTGCCAGCAGCAACCGACAGGACCTAAATGAAAAACTGTTTTTT.

The chain couples TRBV7-2 to TRBJ1-4; D is unresolved. Per the germline V gene, CDR1 is SGHTA and CDR2 is FQGNSA. Trimming left V 5 bases short and J 10 bases short, with 14 bases between. This CDR3 has 13 amino acids. CDR3 loop: CASSPYNDRKLFF. In nucleotides, the CDR3 is TGTGCCAGCAGCCCATATAATGATCGAAAACTGTTTTTT. The variable domain in full, completed from reference TRBV7-2 and TRBJ1-4, reads GAGVSQSPSNKVTEKGKDVELRCDPISGHTALYWYRQSLGQGLEFLIYFQGNSAPDKSGLPSDRFSAERTGGSVSTLTIQRTQQEDSAVYLCASSPYNDRKLFFGSGTQLSVL.

In the case of this clonotype: Germline is not matched at one junction end, which may reflect a read error. The V call is TRBV10-3, the J call TRBJ2-5, with D perhaps matching TRBD1 or TRBD2 (6 bases each). Germline CDR1 ENHRY, CDR2 SYGVKD. The CDR3 covers 15 residues. The CDR3 DNA reads TGTGCCGTCAGTGAGGGGGGAGCGGGTCAAGAGACCCAGTACTTC. Protein product: CAVSEGGAGQETQYF.

This clonotype appeared a few times. This chain connects TRBV10-3 to TRBJ2-3; TRBD2 is a possible D gene (7 bases). The CDR3 runs to 15 residues. CDR1 is ENHRY, CDR2 SYGVKD, per germline. The germline V and J ends were trimmed by 2 bases and 2 bases, with 11 bases remaining between them. The CDR3 DNA reads TGTGCCATCAGTGAGCGGGGGGCCAACACAGATACGCAGTATTTT. Translating it yields CAISERGANTDTQYF.

In its sample, this clonotype was seen a few times. The rearrangement joins TRBV5-1 to TRBJ2-7, with a possible D match to TRBD2 (5 bases). This CDR3 is built from 16 residues. CDR1 is SGHRS, CDR2 YFSETQ, per germline. Trimming removed 2 bases from V and 9 bases from J, with 24 bases in between. The CDR3 is CASSFYRGAEPTMQYF. The CDR3 bases are TGCGCCAGCAGCTTCTACCGGGGAGCGGAGCCTACGATGCAGTACTTC.

V is TRBV11-1 and J is TRBJ2-1, with 8 bases lining up with TRBD2. This CDR3 comprises 14 residues. V gave up 7 bases and J gave up 5 bases; unmatched junction bases: 7. CDR1 and CDR2 (germline): SGHAT, FQDESV (reference sequence). CDR3 in amino acids: CASKREPRNNEQFF. In DNA form, the CDR3 reads TGTGCCAGCAAGCGGGAGCCGAGGAACAATGAGCAGTTCTTC. Based on the CDR3 plus reference TRBV11-1 and TRBJ2-1, the full variable domain is EAEVAQSPRYKITEKSQAVAFWCDPISGHATLYWYRQILGQGPELLVQFQDESVVDDSQLPKDRFSAERLKGVDSTLKIQPAELGDSAMYLCASKREPRNNEQFFGPGTRLTVL.

The chain carries TRBV20-1 and TRBJ2-2, with 7 bases that match TRBD2. The CDR3 has 15 amino acids. The V and J ends lost 2 bases and 4 bases, in that order; junction bases with no gene match: 7. Germline CDR1 and CDR2: DFQATT and SNEGSKA (reference sequence). CDR3 region: CSARREGLSTGELFF. Written as DNA, the CDR3 is TGCAGTGCTAGAAGGGAGGGCCTTTCCACCGGGGAGCTGTTTTTT.

The V and J genes are TRBV10-3 and TRBJ2-1, with no clear D. Germline V gene data show CDR1 as ENHRY and CDR2 as SYGVKD. This CDR3 has 11 residues. Trimming left V 2 bases short and J 15 bases short, with 11 bases between. In DNA form, the CDR3 reads TGTGCCATCAGTGAGGGGCCAAGGAGGTTCTTC. Protein: CAISEGPRRFF.

The V and J genes are TRBV6-5 and TRBJ2-3, with D maybe TRBD2 (6 bases). This CDR3 is 16 amino acids long. Between the trimmed V and J ends, which lost 5 bases and 2 bases, there was a span of 17 bases. Looked up from germline, CDR1 is MNHEY and CDR2 is SVGAGI. The CDR3 DNA follows: TGTGCCAGCAGTCCTTGGCGGGGCCTATCCACAGATACGCAGTATTTT. The encoded protein is CASSPWRGLSTDTQYF.

V and J are TRBV29-1 and TRBJ2-7; D unresolved. This CDR3 is built from 13 residues. Trimming took 3 bases from V and 2 from J, leaving 11 bases between them. Germline CDR1 and CDR2: SQVTM and ANQGSEA. The CDR3 loop is CSVEVSLTYEQYF. The CDR3 DNA is TGCAGCGTTGAGGTCAGCCTTACCTACGAGCAGTACTTC.

Details on this clonotype: The junction and the germline gene differ at one end; a read error may be behind it. The chain links TRBV10-3 to TRBJ2-1; D uncertain. The germline gives CDR1 ENHRY, CDR2 SYGVKD. This CDR3 comprises 14 residues. CDR3 DNA sequence: TGTGCCATCAGCGAGTCTCTATATTACAATGAGCAGTTCTTC. Protein: CAISESLYYNEQFF.

This clonotype was seen a few times. The chain carries TRBV5-1 and TRBJ2-5; 7 bases fit TRBD1. Germline trimming cut 2 bases from V and 1 base from J; bases unmatched to any gene: 11. The CDR3 is 17 residues long. Per germline, CDR1 SGHRS and CDR2 YFSETQ. The CDR3: CASSFSPGQQFQETQYF. The CDR3 DNA sequence: TGCGCCAGCAGCTTTTCTCCGGGACAGCAATTCCAAGAGACCCAGTACTTC.

The V and J genes are TRBV5-1 and TRBJ2-6; 11 bases line up with TRBD2. With V trimmed by 5 bases and J by 1 base, 5 bases remained unmatched. The CDR3 has 17 amino acids. Germline V gene sequence: CDR1 SGHRS, CDR2 YFSETQ. CDR3 coding DNA: TGCGCCAGCAGAACTAGCGGGAGTCTTTCTGGGGCCAACGTCCTGACTTTC. Protein product: CASRTSGSLSGANVLTF.

This clonotype was seen a few times. This chain joins TRBV20-1 and TRBJ2-7, with D maybe TRBD1 (6 bases). V shed 4 bases and J shed 3 bases, with 13 bases lying between them. The CDR3 covers 13 residues. The germline V gene encodes CDR1 DFQATT and CDR2 SNEGSKA (reference sequence). The CDR3 protein is CSAKQGFNYEQYF. CDR3 DNA sequence: TGCAGTGCTAAACAGGGTTTTAACTACGAGCAGTACTTC.